This passage covers 6 T cell receptor beta chains from one sample sequenced in a study of regulatory T cells in long-lasting Graves disease. Sequencing libraries for TCR beta were prepared with iRepertoire HTBI primers and Arm-PCR of CDR3 regions. TCRdb analysed the multiplex PCR reads with MiXCR anew, one entry per CDR3 protein. The data contain fewer than 550,000 distinct CDR3 sequences, 20% to 25% of them singletons. This sample's time point: persistent/refractory GD, antithyroid drugs over 5 years with positive TRAb. The authors made the TCR library using RNA they extracted from PBMCs. This specimen consisted of peripheral blood mononuclear cells (PBMCs), obtained when the disease was refractory, from a patient treated with antithyroid drugs. The receptors shown here come from a female donor with Graves disease.

This clonotype has more than one count but fewer than ten. The CDR3 sequence is CATKGDGNTEAFF. CDR3 DNA: TGTGCCACAAAAGGGGACGGGAACACTGAAGCTTTCTTT. The chain links TRBV6-1 to TRBJ1-1; a weak D match, TRBD1 (5 bases). The V end was cut by 10 bases, the J end by 1 base, with 13 bases between. Germline V CDR1 and CDR2: MNHNS, SASEGT. This CDR3 contains 13 residues.

In its sample, this clonotype was seen many times. The chain joins TRBV24-1 to TRBJ1-5; D is unresolved. The CDR3 consists of 12 residues. V shed 4 bases and J shed 6 bases, with 6 bases lying between them. Germline V gene lookup returns CDR1 KGHDR and CDR2 SFDVKD. The CDR3 sequence is CATSEMGQPQHF. The CDR3 DNA follows: TGTGCCACCAGTGAGATGGGTCAGCCCCAGCATTTT.

The table lists this clonotype with many counts. CDR3 nucleotides: TGTGCCAGCAGTTCAAGGGATCAGCCCCAGCATTTT. Its translation: CASSSRDQPQHF. The rearrangement uses TRBV12-3 or TRBV12-4 and TRBJ1-5; D remains ambiguous. Trimming pared 4 bases from V and 5 bases from J, leaving 6 bases between. CDR3 length: 12 residues.

The rearrangement uses TRBV20-1 and TRBJ2-3, with TRBD2 as a possible D gene (5 bases). The V gene lost 5 bases and the J gene lost 4 bases, with 16 bases spanning the gap. This CDR3 has 14 residues. The germline V gene has CDR1 DFQATT and CDR2 SNEGSKA (reference sequence). The DNA for the CDR3 is TGCAGTGCTCCTCCGGAGGTTAGCGCAGATACGCAGTATTTT. Translation gives CSAPPEVSADTQYF.

This chain links TRBV7-6 with TRBJ2-7, with TRBD2 as a possible D gene (5 bases). V lost 5 bases to trimming and J lost 0 bases, with 14 bases between them. Germline V gene sequence: CDR1 SGHVS, CDR2 FNYEAQ. CDR3 length: 15 amino acids. The CDR3 DNA follows: TGTGCCAGCAGCGCTACCTATCGGGACTCCTACGAGCAGTACTTC. This translates into CASSATYRDSYEQYF.

In its sample, this clonotype was seen many times. The gene calls are TRBV28 and TRBJ1-5; D is uncertain. Germline lookup yields CDR1 MDHEN and CDR2 SYDVKM. The CDR3 is 15 residues long. V lost 2 bases and J 5 bases, leaving 13 bases between the germline ends. The CDR3 here is CASSLGSRVDQPQHF. In nucleotides, the CDR3 is TGTGCCAGCAGTTTAGGCAGTCGGGTCGATCAGCCCCAGCATTTT.